The present T cell receptor beta chain was sequenced within a study of T cells in localized non-small cell lung cancer. Assay: immunoSEQ multiplex PCR; the TCRdb copy retains only in-frame clones and omits some. The table records roughly 10,000 clones, 29% of them present only once. The CDR3 covers 14 residues. Trimming left V 3 bases short and J 2 bases short, with 9 bases between. The germline V gene has CDR1 SGHNT and CDR2 YENEEA. This clone is categorized as medium-sized (0.01 to 0.1%). This receptor was obtained from a man aged 40 to 69 with stage I lung adenocarcinoma. The source was lung tumor tissue, collected before any cancer treatment. This chain links TRBV11-3 with TRBJ2-3; D unresolved. The CDR3 is CASSFGDYTDTQYF. The DNA of the CDR3 is TGTGCCAGCAGCTTTGGGGATTACACAGATACGCAGTATTTT.